This record covers a single T cell receptor (beta chain). Source study methods: Reference gene primers were amplified, and this amplification served to estimate nucleated cell counts. The assay was immunoSEQ multiplex PCR, and TCRdb's table has in-frame clones only and misses some. V, J and clone size derive from that table, while D and trimming were established from the DNA sequence. The profile shows about 200,000 clones, 86% of them singletons. The CDR3 spans 15 residues. V shed 6 bases and J shed 1 base, with 12 bases lying between them. Germline lookup yields CDR1 SGHTA and CDR2 FQGNSA. The record originates from a study of blood T cell repertoires in COVID-19. Study context: Researchers got acute and convalescent COVID-19 samples from the United States, Italy and Spain. From T cells, B-cell-depleted T cells, or PBMCs came the material, which was cDNA or gDNA.

The source of this sequence is a woman in her forties or fifties with acute or convalescent COVID-19. The rearrangement links TRBV7-2 to TRBJ2-2, with D tentatively TRBD2 (5 bases). The sample consisted of peripheral blood. The DNA of the CDR3 is TGTGCCAGCAGAGAGGGCACCGAGAACACCGGGGAGCTGTTTTTT. Translated, it gives CASREGTENTGELFF.